This T cell receptor (beta chain) originates from a study of control samples from healthy donors and cancer patients. The CDR3 consists of 16 residues. Looked up from germline, CDR1 is LGHNA and CDR2 is YNFKEQ. The V end was cut by 0 bases, the J end by 4 bases, with 15 bases between. Here immunoSEQ multiplex PCR was the method, and the copy in TCRdb shows in-frame clones only, minus some. The table lists 150,000 or so clones, around nine tenths of them singletons. This TCR was recovered from a man aged 18-30 years in good health. Specimen: blood. The J gene is TRBJ1-1, the V gene TRBV4-2; D is uncertain. This chain's CDR3 is CASSQDREGVSTEAFF. The CDR3 region has the DNA TGTGCCAGCAGCCAAGATCGGGAGGGTGTGAGCACTGAAGCTTTCTTT.